This TCR beta chain appears in the sequencing data of a study of CD8 T cells in ankylosing spondylitis. This CDR3 has 16 amino acids. Germline assignment: CDR1 SGHRS and CDR2 YFSETQ. J gave up 7 bases and V 0 bases, and 8 bases lay outside the gene matches. This clonotype was detected ten times or more. TCRdb independently ran MiXCR on the 5' RACE reads; one entry per CDR3 protein. Among 300,000 to 400,000 distinct CDR3 sequences listed, 11% were seen once. The sequence was obtained from a female donor with ankylosing spondylitis or in good health (not recorded which). The chain combines TRBV5-1 with TRBJ2-1; TRBD1 matches 9 bases. Sample: blood, either unsorted or a sorted T cell fraction (not recorded which). CDR3 nucleotide sequence: TGCGCCAGCAGCTTGGTATCGACAGGGGGTTTGAATGAGCAGTTCTTC. Its protein is CASSLVSTGGLNEQFF.